A selection of T cell receptor beta chains follows, all from one sample in a study of T cell repertoires in cytomegalovirus infection. Their cognate antigens are unknown. TCRdb itself ran the reads through MiXCR, one entry per CDR3 protein. The top ten hold 20% of the sample, which has around 340,000 distinct CDR3 sequences, roughly 29% seen once. The sample was cultured PBMCs, taken from culture after CMV antigen stimulation. Receptors originate from a human donor in good health (CMV status not recorded). Some clones in this sample may be carry-over from other donors' samples. CDR3s include the opening cysteine and the closing phenylalanine or tryptophan. The order of the fields is J gene, clone size, V gene, D gene, CDR3 DNA, CDR3 protein. A D gene is named only where the DNA matches it firmly. Where a row states a size, it is once, few, many or the class of an expanded clone; other rows omit it.

j_call: TRBJ2-7
clone_size: .
v_call: TRBV4-2
d_call: .
cdr3_nt: TGTGCCAGCAGCCCCTACTGGTTCTACGAGCAGTACTTC
cdr3_aa: CASSPYWFYEQYF

j_call: TRBJ1-4
clone_size: many
v_call: TRBV7-2
d_call: .
cdr3_nt: TGTGCCAGCAGCCCCAACCCGGATGAAAAACTGTTTTTT
cdr3_aa: CASSPNPDEKLFF

j_call: TRBJ2-1
clone_size: many
v_call: TRBV7-2
d_call: .
cdr3_nt: TGTGCCAGCAGCTCGGTTCTTGGACAGTTATACAATGAGCAGTTCTTC
cdr3_aa: CASSSVLGQLYNEQFF

j_call: TRBJ2-7
clone_size: .
v_call: TRBV7-8
d_call: .
cdr3_nt: TGTGCCAGCAGCTTAGGACAGGTCGGCGAGCAGTACTTC
cdr3_aa: CASSLGQVGEQYF

j_call: TRBJ2-4
clone_size: .
v_call: TRBV27
d_call: .
cdr3_nt: TGTGCCAGCAGTTTATCGGCGCACGGGAGCGCCAGAAACATTCAGTACTTC
cdr3_aa: CASSLSAHGSARNIQYF

j_call: TRBJ2-6
clone_size: few
v_call: TRBV20-1
d_call: TRBD1
cdr3_nt: TGCAGTGCTAGAGCTCTAACCGGGACAGGGAATACTGGGGCCAACGTCCTGACTTTC
cdr3_aa: CSARALTGTGNTGANVLTF

j_call: TRBJ2-5
clone_size: few
v_call: TRBV6-1
d_call: TRBD1
cdr3_nt: TGTGCCAGCAGCCGCTGGGACAGACAAGAGACCCAGTACTTC
cdr3_aa: CASSRWDRQETQYF

j_call: TRBJ2-1
clone_size: few
v_call: TRBV12-3/TRBV12-4
d_call: .
cdr3_nt: TGTGCCAGCAGCCAGCCGAGGGGCCATGAGCAGTTCTTC
cdr3_aa: CASSQPRGHEQFF

j_call: TRBJ1-5
clone_size: .
v_call: TRBV24-1
d_call: TRBD1
cdr3_nt: TGTGCCACCAGTGATAACCCTGGGACAGGGGGCAATCAGCCCCAGCATTTT
cdr3_aa: CATSDNPGTGGNQPQHF

j_call: TRBJ2-5
clone_size: .
v_call: TRBV20-1
d_call: .
cdr3_nt: TGCAGTGCTAGAGATCGGGGAAGGCCAGGGACCCAGTACTTC
cdr3_aa: CSARDRGRPGTQYF

j_call: TRBJ2-1
clone_size: many
v_call: TRBV7-8
d_call: TRBD1
cdr3_nt: TGTGCCAGCAGCTTGGGGACAGGGCCGGGGGATGAGCAGTTCTTC
cdr3_aa: CASSLGTGPGDEQFF

j_call: TRBJ2-6
clone_size: .
v_call: TRBV7-2
d_call: .
cdr3_nt: TGTGCCAGCAGCTTCCTAGGGGGTGCTGGGGCCAACGTCCTGACTTTC
cdr3_aa: CASSFLGGAGANVLTF

j_call: TRBJ1-5
clone_size: .
v_call: TRBV28
d_call: .
cdr3_nt: TGTGCCAGCAGCCGCCGGGCCCTACTAAATCAGCCCCAGCATTTT
cdr3_aa: CASSRRALLNQPQHF

j_call: TRBJ1-6
clone_size: few
v_call: TRBV7-8
d_call: .
cdr3_nt: TGTGCCAGCAGCCCTAGGGCCCGCAGCTCCTATAATTCACCCCTCCACTTT
cdr3_aa: CASSPRARSSYNSPLHF

j_call: TRBJ2-3
clone_size: .
v_call: TRBV20-1
d_call: .
cdr3_nt: TGCAGTCCCGCGGGGGCAGGCGCAGATACGCAGTATTTT
cdr3_aa: CSPAGAGADTQYF

j_call: TRBJ1-6
clone_size: .
v_call: TRBV3-1
d_call: .
cdr3_nt: TGTGCCACCAGAGACAGTGATTCACCCCTCCACTTT
cdr3_aa: CATRDSDSPLHF

j_call: TRBJ2-3
clone_size: .
v_call: TRBV18
d_call: .
cdr3_nt: TGTGCCAGCTCACCGGGGGCTGAAGATACGCAGTATTTT
cdr3_aa: CASSPGAEDTQYF

j_call: TRBJ1-2
clone_size: many
v_call: TRBV7-2
d_call: .
cdr3_nt: TGTGCCAGCAGCCGAGGGGGTCGGCTTGGCTACACCTTC
cdr3_aa: CASSRGGRLGYTF